This section outlines one T cell receptor beta chain sequence together with its context. This sample was taken from a study of T cells after yellow fever vaccination. Study-wide background: SMART-Seq v4 Ultra Low Input served to prepare low-cell-number fractions.

Using its own MiXCR run on the 5' RACE reads, TCRdb lists one record per CDR3 protein. The table records around 500,000 distinct CDR3 sequences, 20% to 25% of them present only once. Between the trimmed V and J ends, which lost 2 bases and 1 base, there was a span of 11 bases. The CDR3 loop spans 16 amino acids. Germline values: CDR1 SGHTA, CDR2 FQGTGA. Sequencing was performed on PBMCs, taken roughly 20 days after the first yellow fever vaccination. This chain joins TRBV7-3 and TRBJ2-2; D not certain. This TCR came from a man younger than 35 who received the YFV17D yellow fever vaccine. The CDR3 here is CASSLPAEQNTGELFF. In DNA form, the CDR3 reads TGTGCCAGCAGCTTACCCGCCGAGCAGAACACCGGGGAGCTGTTTTTT.